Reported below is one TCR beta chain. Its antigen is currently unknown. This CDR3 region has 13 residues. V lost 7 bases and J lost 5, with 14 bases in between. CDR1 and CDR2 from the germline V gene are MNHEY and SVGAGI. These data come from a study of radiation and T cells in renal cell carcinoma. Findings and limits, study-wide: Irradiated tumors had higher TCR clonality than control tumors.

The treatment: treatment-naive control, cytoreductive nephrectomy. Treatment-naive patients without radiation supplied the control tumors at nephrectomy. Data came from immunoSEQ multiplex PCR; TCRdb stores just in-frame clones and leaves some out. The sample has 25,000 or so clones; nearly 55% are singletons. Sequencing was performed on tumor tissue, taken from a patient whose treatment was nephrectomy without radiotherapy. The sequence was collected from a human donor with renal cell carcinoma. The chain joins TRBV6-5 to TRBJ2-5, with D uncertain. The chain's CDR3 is CASTPSDVETQYF. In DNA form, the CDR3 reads TGTGCCAGCACCCCTTCGGATGTGGAGACCCAGTACTTC.